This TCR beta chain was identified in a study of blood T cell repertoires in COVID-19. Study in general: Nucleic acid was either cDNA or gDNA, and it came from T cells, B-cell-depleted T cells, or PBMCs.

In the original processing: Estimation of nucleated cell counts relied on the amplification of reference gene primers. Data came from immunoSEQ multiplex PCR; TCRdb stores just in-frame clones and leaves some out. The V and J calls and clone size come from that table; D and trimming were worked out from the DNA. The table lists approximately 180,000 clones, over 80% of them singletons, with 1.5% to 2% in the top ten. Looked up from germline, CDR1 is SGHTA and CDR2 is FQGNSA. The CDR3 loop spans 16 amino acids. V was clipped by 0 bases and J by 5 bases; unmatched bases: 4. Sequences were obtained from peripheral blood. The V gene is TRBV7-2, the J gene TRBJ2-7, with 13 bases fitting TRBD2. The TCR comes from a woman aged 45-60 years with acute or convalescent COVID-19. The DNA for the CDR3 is TGTGCCAGCAGCTTAGCGGGACTAGCGGGAAGAAACGAGCAGTACTTC. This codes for CASSLAGLAGRNEQYF.